Shown below are 29 T cell receptor beta chains from a single sample sequenced in a study of glioma-infiltrating T cells after dendritic cell vaccination. As for time point: after dendritic cell vaccination, including at tumor progression/relapse. Using immunoSEQ multiplex PCR, the repertoire was profiled, and TCRdb retains in-frame clones only, with some absent. Among fewer than 60,000 clones listed, approximately 89% were seen once. Sequenced material: blood, taken after dendritic cell vaccination. The receptors come from a human donor with glioblastoma.

The rearrangement uses TRBV10-3 and TRBJ1-2; D is undetermined. Trimming took off 11 bases at V and 3 bases at J, with 13 bases between the two ends. The CDR3 has 12 residues. Germline CDR1 reads ENHRY; CDR2 reads SYGVKD. The CDR3 nucleotides are TGTGCCGGCGGTAAGACGGACTATGGCTACACCTTC. It encodes CAGGKTDYGYTF.

In DNA form, the CDR3 reads TGTGCCAGCAGCGCCACGGAGATCACCGGGGAGCTGTTTTTT. This gives the protein CASSATEITGELFF. The rearrangement links TRBV7-9 to TRBJ2-2; no firm D call. The germline V gene has CDR1 SEHNR and CDR2 FQNEAQ (reference sequence). Trimming took 5 bases from V and 4 from J, leaving 11 bases between them. The CDR3 covers 14 residues.

This chain uses TRBV28 with TRBJ2-7, with 7 bases lining up with TRBD1. With V trimmed by 8 bases and J by 4 bases, 8 bases remained unmatched. CDR3 length: 13 residues. Germline-derived CDR1 and CDR2 are MDHEN and SYDVKM. CDR3 DNA sequence: TGTGCCAGCGGACCGGGACAGTCGTACGAGCAGTACTTC. Translated, it gives CASGPGQSYEQYF.

The chain employs TRBV5-1 and TRBJ1-2; 9 bases match TRBD1. The germline gives CDR1 SGHRS, CDR2 YFSETQ. V dropped 0 bases and J dropped 8; count of bases not matched to a gene: 14. The CDR3 runs to 17 residues. The CDR3 nucleotides read TGCGCCAGCAGCTTGGCCAGAGGTTCCGGGACAGGGCAAGGCTACACCTTC. Translating it yields CASSLARGSGTGQGYTF.

The chain combines TRBV30 with TRBJ1-1, with D maybe TRBD1 (6 bases). V lost 2 bases to trimming and J lost 8 bases, with 12 bases between them. There are 12 residues in the CDR3. CDR1 is GTSNPN and CDR2 is SVGIG in the germline V gene (reference sequence). The CDR3 spells CAWSRGRGEAFF. CDR3 nucleotide sequence: TGTGCCTGGAGTCGGGGGAGGGGGGAAGCTTTCTTT.

The J gene is TRBJ2-1, the V gene TRBV27, with TRBD1 matching 10 bases. Trimming removed 3 bases from V and 10 bases from J; junction bases left unmatched: 3. The CDR3 contains 13 residues. Germline V gene sequence: CDR1 MNHEY, CDR2 SMNVEV (reference sequence). For the CDR3, the DNA is TGTGCCAGCAGTTTGTCGACAGGGGGCGAGCAGTTCTTC. This codes for CASSLSTGGEQFF.

V usage is TRBV11-2 and J usage is TRBJ2-1, with no clear D. Trimming pared 5 bases from V and 9 bases from J, leaving 17 bases between. Germline V gene lookup returns CDR1 SGHAT and CDR2 FQNNGV. This CDR3 region has 14 residues. CDR3 residues: CASSPNPDSFEQFF. CDR3 DNA sequence: TGTGCCAGCAGCCCTAACCCAGACTCCTTTGAGCAGTTCTTC.

The rearrangement uses TRBV10-3 and TRBJ1-1; D is undetermined. Trimming removed 2 bases from V and 5 bases from J, with 21 bases in between. The germline gives CDR1 ENHRY, CDR2 SYGVKD. The CDR3 length is 17 residues. Here the CDR3 DNA reads TGTGCCATCAGTGAGACGACAACAAAGAACTCGGGGACTGAAGCTTTCTTT. It specifies CAISETTTKNSGTEAFF.

The J gene is TRBJ2-2, the V gene TRBV13; the D gene is possibly TRBD2 (5 bases). Germline assignment: CDR1 PRHDT and CDR2 FYEKMQ (reference sequence). The CDR3 sequence is 15 residues long. V lost 5 bases to trimming and J lost 6 bases, with 16 bases between them. Here the CDR3 DNA reads TGTGCCAGCAGCATAAAGCACGGGGTGGCCGGGGAGCTGTTTTTT. Protein sequence: CASSIKHGVAGELFF.

The gene calls are TRBV19 and TRBJ1-5; D gene uncertain. The CDR3 extends over 16 amino acids. Germline values: CDR1 LNHDA, CDR2 SQIVND (reference sequence). Trimming shortened V by 2 bases and J by 5 bases, and 16 bases separated the two germline ends. The DNA of the CDR3 is TGTGCCAGTAGTATACCCTGGCCTAGACTCGATCAGCCCCAGCATTTT. Translation: CASSIPWPRLDQPQHF.

The genes are TRBV7-2 and TRBJ2-7; D gene unclear. Germline-derived CDR1 and CDR2 are SGHTA and FQGNSA. The CDR3 length is 15 residues. The V and J ends lost 0 bases and 2 bases respectively, with 11 bases between them. CDR3 nucleotides: TGTGCCAGCAGCTTAGCGTACCTAGTTGCCTACGAGCAGTACTTC. Its translation: CASSLAYLVAYEQYF.

This chain connects TRBV7-9 to TRBJ1-3, with D unclear. Germline V gene lookup returns CDR1 SEHNR and CDR2 FQNEAQ (reference sequence). With 6 bases removed from V and 8 bases from J, the gap between germline ends came to 14 bases. CDR3 length equals 13 residues. The CDR3 loop is CASSLTDGHTIYF. In DNA form, the CDR3 reads TGTGCCAGCAGTTTAACCGATGGGCACACCATATATTTT.

This clone appeared a few times. The rearrangement uses TRBV27 and TRBJ1-6; D possibly corresponds to TRBD1 (5 bases). Trimming removed 8 bases from V and 3 bases from J, with 8 bases in between. In germline, CDR1 is MNHEY, CDR2 SMNVEV (reference sequence). This CDR3 has 13 residues. CDR3 in DNA: TGTGCCAGCGGCAGGGACTATAATTCACCCCTCCACTTT. Translated, it gives CASGRDYNSPLHF.

The V gene is TRBV4-2, the J gene TRBJ1-4; D call uncertain. The CDR3 covers 15 residues. Trimming left V 4 bases short and J 4 bases short, with 13 bases between. Germline CDR1 and CDR2: LGHNA and YNFKEQ. For the CDR3, the DNA is TGTGCCAGCAGCCCGACAACAGAGCTTAATGAAAAACTGTTTTTT. Protein product: CASSPTTELNEKLFF.

The genes are TRBV19 and TRBJ2-7, with 10 bases aligning to TRBD2. The CDR3 extends over 15 amino acids. After removal of 3 bases from V and 3 bases from J, the junction contained 5 bases not matched to a gene. Germline lookup yields CDR1 LNHDA and CDR2 SQIVND (reference sequence). The CDR3 loop reads CASSMRASGSYEQYF. The CDR3 DNA follows: TGTGCCAGTAGTATGAGGGCTAGCGGGAGCTACGAGCAGTACTTC.

This clone was recorded only once. The gene calls are TRBV30 and TRBJ1-5, with 7 bases identical to TRBD1. Germline lookup yields CDR1 GTSNPN and CDR2 SVGIG (reference sequence). With 0 bases clipped from V and 4 bases from J, the junction kept 9 bases outside the gene matches. This CDR3 is 16 amino acids long. Here the CDR3 DNA reads TGTGCCTGGAGTGTACGTAGGACAGGAAGAAATCAGCCCCAGCATTTT. Encoded protein: CAWSVRRTGRNQPQHF. Complete variable domain (other parts from reference TRBV30 and TRBJ1-5): SQTIHQWPATLVQPVGSPLSLECTVEGTSNPNLYWYRQAAGRGLQLLFYSVGIGQISSEVPQNLSASRPQDRQFILSSKKLLLSDSGFYLCAWSVRRTGRNQPQHFGDGTRLSIL.

V is TRBV28 and J is TRBJ1-5; 7 positions agree with TRBD1. Germline V gene data show CDR1 as MDHEN and CDR2 as SYDVKM. This CDR3 region has 14 residues. The ends lost 5 bases at V and 6 bases at J; junction bases unmatched: 7. This chain's CDR3 is CASSVTGAGQPQHF. For the CDR3, the DNA is TGTGCCAGCAGTGTTACAGGGGCTGGTCAGCCCCAGCATTTT.

The rearrangement joins TRBV28 to TRBJ2-1, with 10 bases identical to TRBD2. There are 17 residues in the CDR3. Losses at the gene ends were 5 bases for V and 9 bases for J; bases not matched to a gene: 16. The germline CDR1 and CDR2 sequences are MDHEN and SYDVKM. The CDR3 nucleotides are TGTGCCAGCAGTGGCGGAGGGGCTAGCGGGAGATCCTCTGAGCAGTTCTTC. Translating it yields CASSGGGASGRSSEQFF.

The count of this clone is one. The chain couples TRBV28 to TRBJ1-3; the match to TRBD1 covers 9 bases. CDR1 MDHEN and CDR2 SYDVKM come from the germline V gene. V shed 5 bases, J shed 6 bases, and the junction held 8 bases outside the gene matches. The CDR3 has 15 residues. CDR3 nucleotides: TGTGCCAGCAGTATACCGGGACAGGGACTAAACACCATATATTTT. It yields the protein CASSIPGQGLNTIYF.

The V call is TRBV9, the J call TRBJ2-1, with D perhaps TRBD1 (5 bases). CDR1 SGDLS and CDR2 YYNGEE come from the germline V gene. Trimming left V 3 bases short and J 0 bases short, with 10 bases between. The length of the CDR3 is 15 residues. The CDR3 region is CASSAQGSSYNEQFF. Written as DNA, the CDR3 is TGTGCCAGCAGCGCCCAGGGTAGCTCCTACAATGAGCAGTTCTTC.

The chain uses TRBV28 and TRBJ2-7; 8 nucleotides match TRBD1. The CDR3 covers 13 residues. With V trimmed by 4 bases and J by 3 bases, 2 bases remained unmatched. Per germline, CDR1 MDHEN and CDR2 SYDVKM. The CDR3, as DNA: TGTGCCAGCAGTTCGACAGGGGTCTACGAGCAGTACTTC. Translation: CASSSTGVYEQYF.

V gene TRBV5-6 combines with J gene TRBJ1-3; tentatively, D is TRBD1 (5 bases). The V end lost 2 bases, the J end lost 0 bases, and 12 bases lay between the germline ends. CDR3 length: 16 residues. The V gene's germline CDR1 is SGHDT and CDR2 YYEEEE. The CDR3: CASSLLGLSSGNTIYF. The CDR3 region has the DNA TGTGCCAGCAGCTTACTGGGACTGAGCTCTGGAAACACCATATATTTT.

The rearrangement joins TRBV13 to TRBJ1-4; maybe TRBD1 (5 bases). Germline loops: CDR1 PRHDT, CDR2 FYEKMQ (reference sequence). This CDR3 spans 15 amino acids. V was shortened by 5 bases and J by 5 bases, with 15 bases between the two germline ends. The DNA for the CDR3 is TGTGCCAGCAGCCAGCAGGGCTTCAGGAATGAAAAACTGTTTTTT. Amino acids: CASSQQGFRNEKLFF.

Regarding this clone: Distinct nucleotide sequences in the sample also encode this CDR3. The CDR3 protein is CAGSPPGAYTYEQYF. CDR3 in DNA: TGTGCCGGTTCTCCCCCGGGAGCCTACACCTACGAGCAGTACTTC. This chain connects TRBV30 to TRBJ2-7, with a tentative D call TRBD2 (6 bases). V shed 8 bases and J shed 2 bases, with 22 bases lying between them. CDR1 GTSNPN and CDR2 SVGIG come from the germline V gene (reference sequence). CDR3 size: 15 residues.

V gene TRBV6-5 combines with J gene TRBJ2-1, with 12 bases aligning to TRBD2. V trimming: 5 bases; J trimming: 6 bases; junction bases outside the gene matches: 5. The germline V gene has CDR1 MNHEY and CDR2 SVGAGI. The CDR3 length is 15 residues. CDR3 in amino acids: CASSLGLAGINEQFF. As DNA, the CDR3 is TGTGCCAGCAGTCTCGGACTAGCGGGGATCAATGAGCAGTTCTTC.

The chain has TRBV28 and TRBJ1-3; D not resolved. CDR3 size: 14 residues. Trimming left V 6 bases short and J 0 bases short, with 9 bases between. Germline V lookup: CDR1 MDHEN, CDR2 SYDVKM. The CDR3 region has the DNA TGTGCCAGCAGAGGAGGGAGCTCTGGAAACACCATATATTTT. Protein sequence: CASRGGSSGNTIYF.

The chain links TRBV7-9 to TRBJ2-3; D gene unclear. The CDR3 is 12 residues long. Trimming left V 5 bases short and J 15 bases short, with 18 bases between. Germline V gene data show CDR1 as SEHNR and CDR2 as FQNEAQ (reference sequence). The CDR3 DNA is TGTGCCAGCAGCCCTTTCGGCGGTGGCGGTTATTTT. Residues: CASSPFGGGGYF.

The V gene is TRBV7-9, the J gene TRBJ1-3; tentatively, D is TRBD1 (6 bases). There are 17 residues in the CDR3. The V end was cut by 2 bases, the J end by 3 bases, with 17 bases between. Germline V gives CDR1 SEHNR, CDR2 FQNEAQ (reference sequence). CDR3 residues: CASSLQRQEQNGNTIYF. In nucleotides, the CDR3 is TGTGCCAGCAGCTTACAAAGACAGGAACAAAATGGAAACACCATATATTTT. Variable domain in full (rest from reference TRBV7-9 and TRBJ1-3): DTGVSQNPRHKITKRGQNVTFRCDPISEHNRLYWYRQTLGQGPEFLTYFQNEAQLEKSRLLSDRFSAERPKGSFSTLEIQRTEQGDSAMYLCASSLQRQEQNGNTIYFGEGSWLTVV.

The gene calls are TRBV11-2 and TRBJ2-1; D remains ambiguous. Germline V gives CDR1 SGHAT, CDR2 FQNNGV. The CDR3 is 11 residues long. V lost 3 bases, J lost 6 bases, and 3 bases lay in between. DNA of the CDR3: TGTGCCAGCAGCTTCCGCAATGAGCAGTTCTTC. The encoded protein is CASSFRNEQFF. The complete variable domain, with remaining parts taken from reference TRBV11-2 and TRBJ2-1, reads EAGVAQSPRYKIIEKRQSVAFWCNPISGHATLYWYQQILGQGPKLLIQFQNNGVVDDSQLPKDRFSAERLKGVDSTLKIQPAKLEDSAVYLCASSFRNEQFFGPGTRLTVL.